Each of the 14 T cell receptor beta chains below was sequenced from the same sample in a study of blood T cell repertoires in COVID-19. Some clones are missing from TCRdb's copy, which holds only in-frame ones; the method was immunoSEQ multiplex PCR. Of 300,000 to 350,000 clones in the sample, roughly 86% were seen once. The sample consisted of peripheral blood. The receptors derive from a man aged 25-45 years with COVID-19, enrolled during active disease.

This sequence joins TRBV11-2 and TRBJ2-1; 9 bases are shared with TRBD1. CDR3 size: 15 residues. Trimming took 1 base from V and 9 from J; bases not matched to a gene: 7. The germline CDR1 and CDR2 sequences are SGHAT and FQNNGV. The CDR3 bases are TGTGCCAGCAGCTTAGGTGGACAGGGGAAAGGTGAGCAGTTCTTC. Protein product: CASSLGGQGKGEQFF.

The V gene is TRBV19, the J gene TRBJ1-5, with 8 bases that match TRBD1. Trimming at V came to 4 bases and at J to 7 bases, leaving 6 bases not matched to a gene. Germline assignment: CDR1 LNHDA and CDR2 SQIVND (reference sequence). This CDR3 contains 14 residues. The CDR3 DNA follows: TGTGCCAGTAGTAATGGACAGGGATGGCAGCCCCAGCATTTT. Translation gives CASSNGQGWQPQHF.

This clone is a singleton in its sample. The J gene is TRBJ1-2, the V gene TRBV14; tentatively, D is TRBD1 (5 bases). From germline, CDR1 is SGHDN and CDR2 FVKESK. The CDR3 covers 13 residues. Between the trimmed V and J ends, which lost 3 bases and 3 bases, there was a span of 8 bases. CDR3 sequence: CASSHRVDYGYTF. The CDR3 nucleotides read TGTGCCAGCAGCCACAGGGTTGACTATGGCTACACCTTC. The full variable domain, completed using reference TRBV14 and TRBJ1-2, is EAGVTQFPSHSVIEKGQTVTLRCDPISGHDNLYWYRRVMGKEIKFLLHFVKESKQDESGMPNNRFLAERTGGTYSTLKVQPAELEDSGVYFCASSHRVDYGYTFGSGTRLTVV.

This chain connects TRBV25-1 to TRBJ2-5; 11 bases line up with TRBD1. The CDR3 consists of 15 residues. The germline CDR1 and CDR2 sequences are MGHDK and SYGVNS. Losses at the gene ends were 4 bases for V and 4 bases for J; bases not matched to a gene: 5. As DNA, the CDR3 is TGTGCCAGCAGTGGCTCCGGGACAGGGGGAGAGACCCAGTACTTC. It encodes CASSGSGTGGETQYF.

This clone was observed a single time. The genes are TRBV27 and TRBJ1-5, with TRBD1 as a possible D gene (6 bases). Trimming removed 5 bases from V and 7 bases from J, with 15 bases in between. Germline lookup yields CDR1 MNHEY and CDR2 SMNVEV (reference sequence). The CDR3 has 14 amino acids. This chain's CDR3 is CASSQRLTGQPQHF. The CDR3 DNA sequence: TGTGCCAGCAGTCAACGACTTACAGGGCAGCCCCAGCATTTT.

V and J are TRBV29-1 and TRBJ1-3; D is undetermined. CDR3 length equals 12 residues. CDR1 and CDR2 (germline): SQVTM, ANQGSEA. Trimming cost V 5 bases and J 8 bases, with 13 bases left between them. CDR3 protein: CSVWTADDTIYF. The CDR3, as DNA: TGCAGCGTTTGGACTGCCGACGACACCATATATTTT.

Here the CDR3 reads CASSRSGNTGELFF. CDR3 DNA: TGCGCCAGCAGCCGGAGCGGCAACACCGGGGAGCTGTTTTTT. The V call is TRBV4-3, the J call TRBJ2-2; D may be TRBD2 (5 bases). The germline V gene has CDR1 LGHNA and CDR2 YSLEER. Trimming shortened V by 4 bases and J by 2 bases, and 8 bases separated the two germline ends. The CDR3 runs to 14 residues.

CDR3 coding DNA: TGTGCCAGCAGCGCAGGCCCTGAAATGCAAGCTTTCTTT. The encoded protein is CASSAGPEMQAFF. This sequence joins TRBV14 and TRBJ1-1; D is uncertain. CDR3 size: 13 residues. Trimming shortened V by 5 bases and J by 9 bases, and 16 bases separated the two germline ends. Germline V CDR1 and CDR2: SGHDN, FVKESK. Full variable domain (rest looked up from reference TRBV14 and TRBJ1-1): EAGVTQFPSHSVIEKGQTVTLRCDPISGHDNLYWYRRVMGKEIKFLLHFVKESKQDESGMPNNRFLAERTGGTYSTLKVQPAELEDSGVYFCASSAGPEMQAFFGQGTRLTVV.

V is TRBV6-4 and J is TRBJ1-2; tentatively, D is TRBD1 (6 bases). Germline V gene sequence: CDR1 MRHNA, CDR2 SNTAGT. V was shortened by 2 bases and J by 8 bases, with 21 bases between the two germline ends. There are 16 residues in the CDR3. CDR3 amino acids: CASSDTPSRGITGYTF. The DNA for the CDR3 is TGTGCCAGCAGTGACACCCCCAGCAGGGGTATCACCGGCTACACCTTC.

The chain is built from TRBV4-2 and TRBJ1-2; weak D call: TRBD1 (5 bases). V shed 4 bases and J shed 6 bases, with 15 bases lying between them. The CDR3 spans 14 residues. CDR1 is LGHNA, CDR2 YNFKEQ, per germline. DNA of the CDR3: TGTGCCAGCAGCCCGACCAGGGAAACCCATGGCTACACCTTC. Translated, it gives CASSPTRETHGYTF.

V usage is TRBV9 and J usage is TRBJ2-1; 8 nucleotides agree with TRBD2. In germline, CDR1 is SGDLS, CDR2 YYNGEE. The length of the CDR3 is 16 residues. The J segment lost 0 bases and the V segment lost 2 bases, leaving 4 bases of the junction unmatched. The CDR3 loop reads CASSVSGARSYNEQFF. The CDR3 DNA reads TGTGCCAGCAGCGTTAGCGGGGCACGCTCCTACAATGAGCAGTTCTTC.

The V gene is TRBV9, the J gene TRBJ1-2; tentatively, D is TRBD1 (6 bases). CDR1 and CDR2 from the germline V gene are SGDLS and YYNGEE. V was trimmed by 0 bases and J by 6 bases, leaving 9 bases between them. This CDR3 is built from 13 residues. The CDR3 protein is CASSVGQGHGYTF. CDR3 nucleotides: TGTGCCAGCAGCGTAGGTCAGGGGCATGGCTACACCTTC.

The chain couples TRBV24-1 to TRBJ1-6; D is uncertain. The CDR3 is made up of 14 amino acids. Germline assignment: CDR1 KGHDR and CDR2 SFDVKD. V was shortened by 5 bases and J by 5 bases, with 9 bases between the two germline ends. CDR3 protein: CATSAGQNNSPLHF. The DNA of the CDR3 is TGTGCCACCAGTGCTGGGCAGAATAATTCACCCCTCCACTTT.

This chain uses TRBV5-1 with TRBJ2-1, with 9 bases lining up with TRBD1. Germline V gene sequence: CDR1 SGHRS, CDR2 YFSETQ. The V and J ends lost 5 bases and 6 bases, in that order; junction bases with no gene match: 6. The CDR3 covers 14 residues. CDR3 sequence reads: CASSRGQGINEQFF. The CDR3 bases are TGCGCCAGCAGTAGAGGACAGGGGATCAATGAGCAGTTCTTC.